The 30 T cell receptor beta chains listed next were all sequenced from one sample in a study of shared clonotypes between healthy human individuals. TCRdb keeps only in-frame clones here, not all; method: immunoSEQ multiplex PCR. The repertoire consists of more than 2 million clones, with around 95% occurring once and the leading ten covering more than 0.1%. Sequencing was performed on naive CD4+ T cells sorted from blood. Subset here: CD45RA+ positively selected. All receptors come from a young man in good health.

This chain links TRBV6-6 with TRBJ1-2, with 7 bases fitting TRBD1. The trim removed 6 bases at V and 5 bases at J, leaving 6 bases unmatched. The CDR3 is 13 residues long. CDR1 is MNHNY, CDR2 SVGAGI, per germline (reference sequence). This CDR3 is CASSYTGVYGYTF. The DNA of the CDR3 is TGTGCCAGCAGCTATACAGGGGTTTATGGCTACACCTTC.

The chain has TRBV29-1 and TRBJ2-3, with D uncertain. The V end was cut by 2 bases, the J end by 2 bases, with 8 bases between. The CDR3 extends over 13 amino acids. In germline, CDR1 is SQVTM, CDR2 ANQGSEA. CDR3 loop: CSVEKPLTDTQYF. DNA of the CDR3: TGCAGCGTTGAAAAGCCCCTCACAGATACGCAGTATTTT.

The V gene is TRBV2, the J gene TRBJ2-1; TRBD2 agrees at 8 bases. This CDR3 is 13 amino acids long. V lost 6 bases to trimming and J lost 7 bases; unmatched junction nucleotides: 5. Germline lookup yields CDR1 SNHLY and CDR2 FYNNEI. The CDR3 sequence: CASRWTSWNEQFF. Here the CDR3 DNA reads TGTGCCAGCAGATGGACTAGCTGGAATGAGCAGTTCTTC.

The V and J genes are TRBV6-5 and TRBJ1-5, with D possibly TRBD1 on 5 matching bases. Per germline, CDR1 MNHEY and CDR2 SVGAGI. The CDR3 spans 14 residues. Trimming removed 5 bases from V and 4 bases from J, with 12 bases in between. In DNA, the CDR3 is TGTGCCAGCAGTCCCCCAGGGACGAATCAGCCCCAGCATTTT. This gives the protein CASSPPGTNQPQHF.

The DNA of the CDR3 is TGTGCCAGCAGCTCCGGACTAGCGGATAAAGGGCCAGATACGCAGTATTTT. It specifies CASSSGLADKGPDTQYF. The rearrangement uses TRBV5-4 and TRBJ2-3, with 10 bases identical to TRBD2. Germline CDR1 and CDR2: SGHNT and YYREEE (reference sequence). After removal of 3 bases from V and 4 bases from J, the junction contained 11 bases not matched to a gene. The CDR3 has 17 residues.

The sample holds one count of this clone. CDR3 protein: CASSPRGVNTGELFF. CDR3 nucleotides: TGTGCCAGCTCACCACGAGGAGTCAACACCGGGGAGCTGTTTTTT. V usage is TRBV18 and J usage is TRBJ2-2, with D hard to call. The V end was cut by 1 base, the J end by 2 bases, with 8 bases between. This CDR3 contains 15 residues. The germline CDR1 and CDR2 sequences are KGHSH and LQKENI. Full variable domain (outside the CDR3, taken from reference TRBV18 and TRBJ2-2): NAGVMQNPRHLVRRRGQEARLRCSPMKGHSHVYWYRQLPEEGLKFMVYLQKENIIDESGMPKERFSAEFPKEGPSILRIQQVVRGDSAAYFCASSPRGVNTGELFFGEGSRLTVL.

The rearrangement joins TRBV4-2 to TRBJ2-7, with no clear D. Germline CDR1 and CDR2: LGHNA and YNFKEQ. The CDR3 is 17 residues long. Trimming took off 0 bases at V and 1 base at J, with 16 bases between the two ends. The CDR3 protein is CASSQDFGERRSYEQYF. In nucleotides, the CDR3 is TGTGCCAGCAGCCAAGATTTCGGCGAAAGAAGATCCTACGAGCAGTACTTC.

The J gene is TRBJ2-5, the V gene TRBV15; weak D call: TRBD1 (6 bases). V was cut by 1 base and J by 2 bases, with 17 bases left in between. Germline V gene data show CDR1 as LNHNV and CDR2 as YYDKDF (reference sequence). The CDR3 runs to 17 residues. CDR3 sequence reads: CATSRGSGVALQETQYF. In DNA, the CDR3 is TGTGCCACCAGCAGAGGATCAGGGGTAGCCTTGCAAGAGACCCAGTACTTC.

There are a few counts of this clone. CDR3 sequence (DNA): TGTGCCTCGACAGTAGCTACGAATTCACCCCTCCACTTT. The encoded protein is CASTVATNSPLHF. The chain links TRBV25-1 to TRBJ1-6, with D possibly being TRBD1 (5 bases). CDR1 and CDR2 from the germline V gene are MGHDK and SYGVNS. This CDR3 has 13 residues. The germline V and J ends were trimmed by 11 bases and 7 bases, with 15 bases remaining between them.

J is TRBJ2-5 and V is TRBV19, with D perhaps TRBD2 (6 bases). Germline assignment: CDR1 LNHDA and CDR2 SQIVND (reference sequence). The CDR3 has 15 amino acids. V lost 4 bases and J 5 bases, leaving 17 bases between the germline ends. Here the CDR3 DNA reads TGTGCCAGTAGTACAGACGGGGGATGGGGGGAGACCCAGTACTTC. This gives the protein CASSTDGGWGETQYF.

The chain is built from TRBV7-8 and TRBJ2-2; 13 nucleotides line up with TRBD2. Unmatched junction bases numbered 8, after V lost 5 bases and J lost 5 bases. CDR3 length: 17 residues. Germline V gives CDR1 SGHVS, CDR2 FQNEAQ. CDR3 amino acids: CASSPTSGRAWTGELFF. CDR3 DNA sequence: TGTGCCAGCAGCCCTACTAGCGGGAGGGCCTGGACCGGGGAGCTGTTTTTT.

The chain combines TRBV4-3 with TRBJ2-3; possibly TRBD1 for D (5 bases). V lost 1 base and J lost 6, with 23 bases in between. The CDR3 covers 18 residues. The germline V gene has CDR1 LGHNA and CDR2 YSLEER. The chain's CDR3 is CASSQVLQVGSTEDTQYF. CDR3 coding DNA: TGCGCCAGCAGCCAAGTCCTTCAGGTAGGTTCGACAGAGGATACGCAGTATTTT.

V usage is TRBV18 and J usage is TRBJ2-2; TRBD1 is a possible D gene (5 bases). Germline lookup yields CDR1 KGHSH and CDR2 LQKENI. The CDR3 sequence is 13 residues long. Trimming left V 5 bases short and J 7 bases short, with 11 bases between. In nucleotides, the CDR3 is TGTGCCAGCTCATCGCAGGGCGTCGGGGAGCTGTTTTTT. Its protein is CASSSQGVGELFF. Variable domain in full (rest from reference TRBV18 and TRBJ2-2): NAGVMQNPRHLVRRRGQEARLRCSPMKGHSHVYWYRQLPEEGLKFMVYLQKENIIDESGMPKERFSAEFPKEGPSILRIQQVVRGDSAAYFCASSSQGVGELFFGEGSRLTVL.

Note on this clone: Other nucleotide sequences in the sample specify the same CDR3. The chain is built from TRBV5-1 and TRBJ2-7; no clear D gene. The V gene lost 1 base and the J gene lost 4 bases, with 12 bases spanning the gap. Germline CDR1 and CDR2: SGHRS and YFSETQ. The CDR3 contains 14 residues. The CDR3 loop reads CASSLYPGVYEQYF. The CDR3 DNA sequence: TGCGCCAGCAGCTTGTATCCAGGAGTATACGAGCAGTACTTC.

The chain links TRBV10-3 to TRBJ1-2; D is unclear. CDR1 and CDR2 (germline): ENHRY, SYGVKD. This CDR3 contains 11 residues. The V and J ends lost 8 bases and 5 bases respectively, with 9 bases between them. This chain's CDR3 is CAIGFFYGYTF. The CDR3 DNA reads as TGTGCCATCGGTTTCTTTTATGGCTACACCTTC.

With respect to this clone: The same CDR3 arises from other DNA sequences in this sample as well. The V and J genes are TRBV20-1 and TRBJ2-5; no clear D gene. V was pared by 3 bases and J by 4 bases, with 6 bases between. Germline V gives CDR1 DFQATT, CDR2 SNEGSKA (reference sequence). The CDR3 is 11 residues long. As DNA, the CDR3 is TGCAGTGCTAGGATTGGAGAGACCCAGTACTTC. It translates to CSARIGETQYF.

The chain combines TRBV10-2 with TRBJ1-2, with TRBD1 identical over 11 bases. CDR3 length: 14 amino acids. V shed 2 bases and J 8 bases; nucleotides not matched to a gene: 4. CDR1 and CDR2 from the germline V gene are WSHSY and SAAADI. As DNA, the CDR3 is TGCGCCAGCAGTGAGCCGGGACAGGGGGGCGGCTACACCTTC. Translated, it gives CASSEPGQGGGYTF.

The CDR3 region is CASSWQAGATHEQFF. The CDR3 coding sequence is TGTGCCAGCAGCTGGCAGGCGGGAGCAACCCATGAGCAGTTCTTC. This chain connects TRBV5-4 to TRBJ2-1, with TRBD2 matching over 7 bases. This CDR3 is 15 amino acids long. Germline V lookup: CDR1 SGHNT, CDR2 YYREEE (reference sequence). V gave up 3 bases and J gave up 8 bases; unmatched junction bases: 11. The whole variable domain, filled in from reference TRBV5-4 and TRBJ2-1, reads ETGVTQSPTHLIKTRGQQVTLRCSSQSGHNTVSWYQQALGQGPQFIFQYYREEENGRGNFPPRFSGLQFPNYSSELNVNALELDDSALYLCASSWQAGATHEQFFGPGTRLTVL.

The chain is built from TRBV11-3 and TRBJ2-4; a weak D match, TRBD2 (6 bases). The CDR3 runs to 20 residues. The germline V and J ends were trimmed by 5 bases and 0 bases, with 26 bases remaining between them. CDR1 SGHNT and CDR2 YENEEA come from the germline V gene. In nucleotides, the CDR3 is TGTGCCAGCAGCCGGCGCAGCGGGCGGCAGTCTCAACTAGCCAAAAACATTCAGTACTTC. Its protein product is CASSRRSGRQSQLAKNIQYF.

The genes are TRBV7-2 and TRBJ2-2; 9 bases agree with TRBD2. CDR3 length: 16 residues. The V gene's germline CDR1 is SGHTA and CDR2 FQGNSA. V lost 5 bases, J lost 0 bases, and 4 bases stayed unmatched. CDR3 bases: TGTGCCAGCAGCATTAGCGGGAGTGCGAACACCGGGGAGCTGTTTTTT. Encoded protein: CASSISGSANTGELFF.

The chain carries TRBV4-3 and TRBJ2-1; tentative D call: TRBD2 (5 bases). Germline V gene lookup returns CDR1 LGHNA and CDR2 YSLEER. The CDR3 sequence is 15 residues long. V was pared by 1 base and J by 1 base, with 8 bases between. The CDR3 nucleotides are TGCGCCAGCAGCCAAGGAGCGGCATCCTACAATGAGCAGTTCTTC. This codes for CASSQGAASYNEQFF.

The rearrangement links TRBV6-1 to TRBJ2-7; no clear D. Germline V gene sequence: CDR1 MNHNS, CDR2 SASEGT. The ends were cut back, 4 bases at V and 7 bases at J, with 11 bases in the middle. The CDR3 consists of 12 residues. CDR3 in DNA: TGTGCCAGCAGTGGGAAGCTTATTGAGCAGTACTTC. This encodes CASSGKLIEQYF.

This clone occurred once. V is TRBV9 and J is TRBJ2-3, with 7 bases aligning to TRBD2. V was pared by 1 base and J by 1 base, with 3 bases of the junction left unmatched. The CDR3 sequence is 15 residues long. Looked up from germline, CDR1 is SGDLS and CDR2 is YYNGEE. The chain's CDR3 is CASSVTAGGTDTQYF. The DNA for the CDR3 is TGTGCCAGCAGCGTAACGGCGGGGGGCACAGATACGCAGTATTTT. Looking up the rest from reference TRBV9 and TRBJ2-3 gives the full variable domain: DSGVTQTPKHLITATGQRVTLRCSPRSGDLSVYWYQQSLDQGLQFLIQYYNGEERAKGNILERFSAQQFPDLHSELNLSSLELGDSALYFCASSVTAGGTDTQYFGPGTRLTVL.

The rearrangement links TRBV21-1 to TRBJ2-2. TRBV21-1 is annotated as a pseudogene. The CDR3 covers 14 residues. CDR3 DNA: TGTGCCAGCAGCAAAAGGGTTGGCACCGGGGAGCTGTTTTTT. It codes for CASSKRVGTGELFF.

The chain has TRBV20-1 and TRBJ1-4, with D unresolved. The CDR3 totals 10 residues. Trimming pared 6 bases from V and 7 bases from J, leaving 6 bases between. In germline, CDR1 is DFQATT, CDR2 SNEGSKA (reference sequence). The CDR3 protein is CSAQLEKLFF. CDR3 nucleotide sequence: TGCAGTGCACAACTTGAAAAACTGTTTTTT.

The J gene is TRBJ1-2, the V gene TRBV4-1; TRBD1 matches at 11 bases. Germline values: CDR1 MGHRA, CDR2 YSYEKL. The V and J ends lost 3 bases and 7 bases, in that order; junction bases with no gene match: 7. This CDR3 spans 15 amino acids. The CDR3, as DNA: TGCGCCAGCAGCCATACCGGGACAGGGGGTTCTGGCTACACCTTC. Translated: CASSHTGTGGSGYTF.

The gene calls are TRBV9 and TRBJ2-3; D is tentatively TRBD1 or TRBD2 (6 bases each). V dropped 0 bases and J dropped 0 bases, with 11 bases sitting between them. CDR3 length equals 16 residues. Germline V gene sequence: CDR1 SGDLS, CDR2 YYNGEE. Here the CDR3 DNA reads TGTGCCAGCAGCGTAGTAGGGGGGTATAGCACAGATACGCAGTATTTT. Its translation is CASSVVGGYSTDTQYF. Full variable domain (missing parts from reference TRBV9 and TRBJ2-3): DSGVTQTPKHLITATGQRVTLRCSPRSGDLSVYWYQQSLDQGLQFLIQYYNGEERAKGNILERFSAQQFPDLHSELNLSSLELGDSALYFCASSVVGGYSTDTQYFGPGTRLTVL.

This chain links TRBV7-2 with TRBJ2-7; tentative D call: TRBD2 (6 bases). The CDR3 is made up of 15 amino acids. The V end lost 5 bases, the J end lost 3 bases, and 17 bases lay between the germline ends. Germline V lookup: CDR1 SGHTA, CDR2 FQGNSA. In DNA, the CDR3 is TGTGCCAGCAGCGAACCGGGACTGGGTGTCTACGAGCAGTACTTC. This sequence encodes CASSEPGLGVYEQYF.

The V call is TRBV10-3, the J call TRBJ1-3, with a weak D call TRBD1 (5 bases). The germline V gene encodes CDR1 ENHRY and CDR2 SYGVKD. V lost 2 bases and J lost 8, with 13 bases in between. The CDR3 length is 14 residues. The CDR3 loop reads CAISEPLAGDTIYF. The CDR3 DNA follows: TGTGCCATCAGTGAGCCCCTGGCGGGGGACACCATATATTTT.

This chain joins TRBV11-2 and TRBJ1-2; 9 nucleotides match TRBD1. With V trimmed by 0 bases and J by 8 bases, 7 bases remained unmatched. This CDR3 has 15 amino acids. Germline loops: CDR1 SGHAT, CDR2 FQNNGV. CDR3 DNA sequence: TGTGCCAGCAGCTTAGATGGGACAGGGATTGAGGGCTACACCTTC. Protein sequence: CASSLDGTGIEGYTF.